This T cell receptor (beta chain) was identified in a study of OX40 agonist ivuxolimab in advanced cancers. General study findings and limits: With doses of 0.1 to 3.0 mg/kg, CD4+ and CD8+ blood T cells had undergone clonal expansion by week 6.

Exclusion of a patient followed from autoimmune disease history or systemic immunosuppression. TCRdb's table, derived via immunoSEQ multiplex PCR, lists solely in-frame clones and lacks some. Here the sample spans tens of thousands of clones, less than 95% being singletons. This clone turned up a few times. Antigen specificity is unknown. The CDR3 runs 16 residues. Germline CDR1 reads MGHRA; CDR2 reads YSYEKL. V gave up 1 base and J gave up 0 bases, with 12 bases separating them. This chain joins TRBV4-1 and TRBJ1-1; D remains unclear. The receptor was derived from an adult with an advanced solid tumor such as melanoma, head and neck, liver or kidney cancer. The sample in question was CD4+ or CD8+ T cells sorted from blood, obtained in a trial of the OX40 agonist ivuxolimab. This CDR3 is CASSQVGSGMNTEAFF. The CDR3 DNA follows: TGCGCCAGCAGCCAAGTAGGCTCCGGCATGAACACTGAAGCTTTCTTT.